This T cell receptor (beta chain) comes out of a study of T cell repertoires in cytomegalovirus infection. About the study: Well-studied HLA-B-restricted CMV epitopes were used in the study alongside recently identified HLA-C-restricted ones. Both CMV infection and a matching HLA type were indicated by public TCR beta signatures. Findings of the study overall: CMV carriers with the relevant HLA were identified by cumulative public TCR beta family frequency. The study found HLA-C-restricted CMV-specific TCR beta clonotypes dominating the ex vivo response.

Germline assignment: CDR1 MDHEN and CDR2 SYDVKM. The CDR3 loop spans 14 amino acids. Trimming removed 9 bases from V and 4 bases from J; junction bases left unmatched: 6. This clonotype has only a few counts. Antigen specificity is unknown. TCRdb fed the reads into MiXCR, producing one record per CDR3 protein. The table has 80,000 to 95,000 distinct CDR3 sequences, 25% to 35% seen once; the top ten hold about 72%. The sequence was obtained from a human donor in good health (CMV status not recorded). Some clones in this sample may be carry-over from other donors' samples. The V gene is TRBV28, the J gene TRBJ1-6; 7 nucleotides match TRBD1. The input for sequencing was CD8+ T cells from cultured PBMCs, taken from culture after CMV antigen stimulation. The CDR3 spells CASTPGQYNSPLHF. CDR3 coding DNA: TGTGCCAGTACGCCGGGACAGTATAATTCACCCCTCCACTTT. The full variable domain, completed using reference TRBV28 and TRBJ1-6, is DVKVTQSSRYLVKRTGEKVFLECVQDMDHENMFWYRQDPGLGLRLIYFSYDVKMKEKGDIPEGYSVSREKKERFSLILESASTNQTSMYLCASTPGQYNSPLHFGNGTRLTVT.